This TCR beta chain emerged from a study (dated by TCRdb to about 2015). A note on the overall study: The study set out to test whether tumor-infiltrating Tregs in breast cancer get recruited from blood Tregs or are instead converted in situ from other CD4+ T cell subsets. Study-level results and caveats: Validation in the larger cohort was restricted to a single TCR beta V-J rearrangement rather than whole repertoires. The TCR gene usage of tumor memory CD4+ T cells clustered together with blood and lymph node memory CD4+ cells and with lymph node naive CD4+ cells. The greatest overlap of tumor-infiltrating Treg TCR alpha and beta sequences was observed with tumor naive CD4+ T cells, followed by blood naive CD4+ T cells.

The cysteine opens and the phenylalanine closes a CDR3 of 12 amino acids. The DNA shown is the 36-base CDR3, in frame from base 1. The germline ends are 12 bases apart after V is trimmed by 5 bases and J by 7 bases. Reading the germline V gene (reference sequence) gives CDR1 SEHNR and CDR2 FQNEAQ. This clonotype was recorded at least ten times. What antigen it recognizes has not been identified. No base-level quality is on record; no much larger clone is a single base apart. Cells that were CD4+CD25+CD127-/low were isolated as Tregs. Tregs, naive and memory CD4+ T cells from tumor, blood and ipsilateral draining lymph nodes of about five breast cancer patients underwent full-length TCR alpha and beta sequencing. Tumor tissue and lymph nodes from ipsilateral axillary dissection were perfused with PBS, minced and digested with collagenase I and hyaluronidase. Mononuclear cells from lymph nodes or about 55 ml of peripheral blood were isolated by Ficoll density gradient centrifugation. Sorted cell populations were confirmed by FACS to exceed 90% purity.

Full-length TCR variable regions were amplified by 5' RACE PCR using constant-region reverse primers, and then by semi-nested PCR using Nested Universal Primer A. Using the ReliaPrep RNA Cell Miniprep System, total RNA was extracted, and the SMARTer RACE 5'/3' Kit was then used to reverse transcribe the RNA into 5'RACE-ready cDNA. An Illumina MiSeq was used to sequence the full-length TCR alpha and beta libraries, which had been barcoded with multiplex adaptors. Per the source publication's procedure: For each of nine subset-tissue groups, sequencing data from the five patients were pooled, and the groups were then compared using unsupervised clustering of TCR gene usage. The Morisita-Horn index, with shared sequences weighted by their contribution to each repertoire, was used to calculate repertoire similarity. TCRdb cleaned the public reads at Q25 with fastp, built clones with MiXCR and kept in-frame beta chains. Every CDR3 protein is listed once, alongside the most common genes and DNA of its rows. The V and J calls were not made by the authors but by TCRdb's processing. The sample table shows 46,000 or so distinct CDR3 sequences, and about a fifth are seen once. The ten largest account for over 3.5% of the sample.

The chain is assembled from TRBV7-9 and TRBJ2-7, and possibly TRBD1, on 7 matching bases. This TCR was sampled from a female donor with breast cancer. Sample: Tregs sorted from a lymph node. The CDR3 protein is CASSRQGGEQYF. In nucleotides, the sequence is TGTGCCAGCAGCCGACAGGGAGGTGAGCAGTACTTC.